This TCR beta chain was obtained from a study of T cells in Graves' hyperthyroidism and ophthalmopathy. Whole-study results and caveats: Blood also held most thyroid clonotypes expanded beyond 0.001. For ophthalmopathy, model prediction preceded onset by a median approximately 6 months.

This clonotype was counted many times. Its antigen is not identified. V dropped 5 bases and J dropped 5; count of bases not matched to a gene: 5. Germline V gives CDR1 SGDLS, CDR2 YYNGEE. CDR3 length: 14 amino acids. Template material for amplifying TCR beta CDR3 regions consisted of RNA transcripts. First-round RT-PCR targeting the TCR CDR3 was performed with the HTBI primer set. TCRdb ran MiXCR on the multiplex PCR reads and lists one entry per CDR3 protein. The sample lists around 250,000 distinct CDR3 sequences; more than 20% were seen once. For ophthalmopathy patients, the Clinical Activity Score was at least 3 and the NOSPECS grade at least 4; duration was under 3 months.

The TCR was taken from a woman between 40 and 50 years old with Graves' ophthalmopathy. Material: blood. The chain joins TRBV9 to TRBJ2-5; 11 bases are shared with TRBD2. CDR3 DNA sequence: TGTGCCAGCAGTTCGGGACTAGCGGTGGAGACCCAGTACTTC. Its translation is CASSSGLAVETQYF.